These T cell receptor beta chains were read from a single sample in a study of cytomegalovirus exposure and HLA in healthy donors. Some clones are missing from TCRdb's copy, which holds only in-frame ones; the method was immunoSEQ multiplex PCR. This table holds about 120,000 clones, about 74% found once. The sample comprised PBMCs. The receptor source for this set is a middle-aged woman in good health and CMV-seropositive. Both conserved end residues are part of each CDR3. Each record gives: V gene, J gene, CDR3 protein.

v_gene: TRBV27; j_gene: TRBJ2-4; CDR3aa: CASRTGGAKNIQYF
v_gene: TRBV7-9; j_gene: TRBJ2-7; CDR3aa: CASSHPGTGVEQYF
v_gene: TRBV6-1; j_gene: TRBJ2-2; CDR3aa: CASSDENTGIAGELFF
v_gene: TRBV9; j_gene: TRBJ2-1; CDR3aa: CASSGGTAYNEQFF
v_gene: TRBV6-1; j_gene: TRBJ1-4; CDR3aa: CASSAVNRGANEKLFF
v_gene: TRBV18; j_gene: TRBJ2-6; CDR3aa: CASSPPEPGANVLTF
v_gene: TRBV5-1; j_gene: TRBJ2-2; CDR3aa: CASSPLTGGSTGELFF
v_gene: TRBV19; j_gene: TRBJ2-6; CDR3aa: CASSRRTSGANVLTF
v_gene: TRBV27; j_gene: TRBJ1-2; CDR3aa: CASSLGGIAFYGYTF
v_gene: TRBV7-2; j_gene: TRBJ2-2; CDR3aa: CASSLVQGRGTGELFF
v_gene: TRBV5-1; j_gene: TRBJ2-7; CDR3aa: CASSLARGKQYF
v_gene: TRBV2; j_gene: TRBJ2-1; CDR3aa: CASSPRRAGGYNEQFF
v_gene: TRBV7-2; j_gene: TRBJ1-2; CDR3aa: CASSLSVRGYTF
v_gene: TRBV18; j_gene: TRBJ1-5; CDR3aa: CASSPEQGLNQPQHF
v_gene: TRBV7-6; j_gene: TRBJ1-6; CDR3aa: CASSLSSDIVVSPLHF
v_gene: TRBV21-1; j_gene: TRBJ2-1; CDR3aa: CASTKPDRGYDEQFF
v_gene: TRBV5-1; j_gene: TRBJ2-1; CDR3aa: CASSSLTSKDEQFF
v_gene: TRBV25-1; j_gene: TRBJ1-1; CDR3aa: CASSELGQGAQTEAFF
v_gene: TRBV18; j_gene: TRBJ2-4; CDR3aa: CASSLSEIAKNIQYF
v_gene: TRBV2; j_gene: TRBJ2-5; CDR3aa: CASRTGGEETQYF
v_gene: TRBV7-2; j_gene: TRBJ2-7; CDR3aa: CASSLAGTGGSEQYF
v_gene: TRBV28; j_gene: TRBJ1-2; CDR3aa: CATLTANYGYTF
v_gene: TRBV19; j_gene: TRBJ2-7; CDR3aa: CASRANRQGTYEQYF
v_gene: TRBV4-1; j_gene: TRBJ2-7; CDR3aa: CASSQYRGSRVEYF
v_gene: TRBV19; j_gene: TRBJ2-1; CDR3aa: CASSTASGISSYNEQFF
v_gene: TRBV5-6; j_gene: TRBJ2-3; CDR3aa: CASSESRVGTQYF
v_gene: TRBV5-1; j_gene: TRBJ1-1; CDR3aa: CASQLGKEAEAFF
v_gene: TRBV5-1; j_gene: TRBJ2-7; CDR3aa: CASSSAVKAGIEQYF
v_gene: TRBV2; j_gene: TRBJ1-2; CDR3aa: CADRDRGNTNYGYTF
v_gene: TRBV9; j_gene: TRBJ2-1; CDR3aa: CASSKGGGSHNEQFF
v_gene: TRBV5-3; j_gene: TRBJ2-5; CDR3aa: CARSLGREQETQYF
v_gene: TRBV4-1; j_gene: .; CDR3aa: CASSQVGRGYEQYF
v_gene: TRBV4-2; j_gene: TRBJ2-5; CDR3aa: CASSQEPTGGQETQYF
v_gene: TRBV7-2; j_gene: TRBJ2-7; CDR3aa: CASSLEGTSGSYEQYF
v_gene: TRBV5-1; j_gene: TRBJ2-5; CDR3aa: CASSEDRGQTQYF
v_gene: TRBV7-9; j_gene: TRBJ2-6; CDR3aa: CASSATGGANVLTF
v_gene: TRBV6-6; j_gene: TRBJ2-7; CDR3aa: CASSSRDRGYEQYF
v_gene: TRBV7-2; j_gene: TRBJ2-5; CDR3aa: CASSFSLQETQYF
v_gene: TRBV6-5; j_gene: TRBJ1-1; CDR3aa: CASSPRRQGRTEAFF
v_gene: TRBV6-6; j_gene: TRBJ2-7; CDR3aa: CASSFGGAVYEQYF
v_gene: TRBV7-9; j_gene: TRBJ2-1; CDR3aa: CASSLLGGGNEQFF
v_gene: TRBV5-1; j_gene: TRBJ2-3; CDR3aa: CASSSTSGTDTQYF
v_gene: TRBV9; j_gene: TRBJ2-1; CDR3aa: CASSTGAGGTYNEQFF
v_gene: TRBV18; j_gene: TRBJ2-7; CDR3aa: CASSPDRTNYEQYF
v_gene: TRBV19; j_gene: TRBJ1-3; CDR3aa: CASMGGTGATSGNTIYF
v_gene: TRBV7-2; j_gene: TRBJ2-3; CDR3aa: CASSLQRGGNSTDTQYF
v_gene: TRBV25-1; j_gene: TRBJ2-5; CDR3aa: CASRRTSQETQYF
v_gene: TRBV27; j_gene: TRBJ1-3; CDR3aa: CAGGANRDRGGNTIYF
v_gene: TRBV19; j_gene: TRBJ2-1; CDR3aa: CASSIPGSGGVSYNEQFF
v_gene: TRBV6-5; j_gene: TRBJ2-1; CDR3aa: CASSYPEGRQFF
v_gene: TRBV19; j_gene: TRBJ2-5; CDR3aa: CASSIDTGGQETQYF
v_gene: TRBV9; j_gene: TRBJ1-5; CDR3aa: CASSVAGDQPQHF
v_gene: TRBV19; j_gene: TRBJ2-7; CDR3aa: CATGEGTYEQYF
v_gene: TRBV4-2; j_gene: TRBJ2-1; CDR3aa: CASSQVAFSGREDEQFF
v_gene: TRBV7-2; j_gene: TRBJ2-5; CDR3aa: CASSTQRRGGAETQYF
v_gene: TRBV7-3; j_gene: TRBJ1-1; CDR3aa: CASSEQGSNTEAFF
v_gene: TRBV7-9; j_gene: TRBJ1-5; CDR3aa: CASSWGEQPQHF